This T cell receptor (beta chain) was retrieved from a study of T cells in women clearing cervical HPV infection. The study's findings and limits: Associations may precede or follow infection; HPV-specific or memory T cells were not isolated. Controls had more TRBV6-7 (0.16%) than cases (roughly 0.11%).

immunoSEQ multiplex PCR used an average of roughly 1,300 ng genomic DNA. Profiling relied on immunoSEQ multiplex PCR, and the TCRdb table lists in-frame clones only, not all of them. The table lists 36,000 or so clones, with roughly 3.7% in the top ten. This CDR3 comprises 15 residues. Trimming stripped 6 bases from V and 7 bases from J, with 21 bases between. CDR1 SNHLY and CDR2 FYNNEI come from the germline V gene. A word on this clone: Its antigen is as yet unknown. The read ends 3 residues early relative to the CDR3; the germline J gene fills the gap.

This TCR came from a woman between 18 and 70 years old with a cervical HPV16 infection that either progressed to CIN3+ or cleared (not recorded which). The chain combines TRBV2 with TRBJ1-2; no reliable D call. Sequencing was done on a sample of blood buffy coat. Incomplete CDR3 DNA: TGTGCCAGCAGCACAATACAGAACCCTCTATTTGGC. This codes for CASSTIQNPLFG. The CDR3 reads in full as CASSTIQNPLFGYTF.